This paragraph covers one T cell receptor beta chain sequence. The antigen is unknown. The data derive from a study of T cells after yellow fever vaccination. Turning to the study itself: SMART-Seq v4 Ultra Low Input handled preparation of low-cell-number fractions. Study findings and constraints: A weaker secondary response peaked on day 5, the primary on day 15. Reappearing after the booster were most of the clones from primary vaccination (around 96% CD4, around 88% CD8).

Trimming took off 7 bases at V and 0 bases at J, with 7 bases between the two ends. Germline CDR1 is LNHDA and CDR2 is SQIVND (reference sequence). The length of the CDR3 is 14 residues. TCRdb redid the calling of the 5' RACE reads with MiXCR, one entry per CDR3 protein. This sample has a few hundred thousand distinct CDR3 sequences, with roughly 5.2% found just once. Sequencing used CD4+ T cells sorted from PBMCs, obtained on the day of the yellow fever booster vaccination. This TCR derives from a man aged 18 to 30 who received the YFV17D yellow fever vaccine. The chain carries TRBV19 and TRBJ2-6; D is possibly TRBD1 (6 bases). The CDR3 sequence: CASNRVSGANVLTF. The DNA for the CDR3 is TGTGCCAGTAACAGGGTCTCTGGGGCCAACGTCCTGACTTTC.